A selection of T cell receptor beta chains follows, all from one sample in a study of shared clonotypes between healthy human individuals. The method was immunoSEQ multiplex PCR; TCRdb's version includes in-frame clones alone and lacks a portion of them. The sample comprises over a million clones, 96% of which are singletons, and 1% to 1.5% rests with the top ten. Sequenced input: naive CD4+ T cells sorted from blood. These receptors came from a man aged 30-40 years in good health. Each CDR3 is given with its conserved first and last residue. A D gene is named only where the DNA matches it firmly. Some rows mark clone size as missing; the rest say once, few, many or name a class of expanded clone.

>NA|TRBV19|NA|TRBJ2-4
CASSSQGSGNIQYF
TGTGCCAGTAGTTCACAGGGATCGGGAAACATTCAGTACTTC
>NA|TRBV11-2|NA|TRBJ2-6
CASSLGGGGVGANVLTF
TGTGCCAGCAGCTTAGGGGGAGGAGGGGTTGGGGCCAACGTCCTGACTTTC
>TRBD2|TRBV28|NA|TRBJ2-1
CASRAPRTSGKLEQFF
TGTGCCAGCAGGGCCCCCCGGACTAGCGGGAAGCTTGAGCAGTTCTTC
>NA|TRBV7-2|NA|TRBJ2-1
CASRPPGAVYNEQFF
TGTGCCAGCAGGCCCCCAGGGGCGGTCTACAATGAGCAGTTCTTC
>NA|TRBV7-9|NA|TRBJ2-1
CASSSKGTSGGREQFF
TGTGCCAGCAGCTCCAAGGGGACTTCAGGCGGGCGTGAGCAGTTCTTC
>TRBD1|TRBV28|NA|TRBJ2-7
CATRRGPLYEQYF
TGTGCCACCCGCAGGGGGCCGCTCTACGAGCAGTACTTC
>TRBD1|TRBV6-1|few|TRBJ2-1
CASTNDRATYNEQFF
TGTGCCAGCACTAACGACAGGGCCACCTACAATGAGCAGTTCTTC
>TRBD1|TRBV5-6|NA|TRBJ2-7
CASSSRTGTKYF
TGTGCCAGCAGCTCACGGACAGGGACGAAGTACTTC
>TRBD1|TRBV10-2|NA|TRBJ2-7
CASRATGGAYEQYF
TGCGCCAGCAGGGCGACAGGGGGCGCCTACGAGCAGTACTTC
>TRBD2|TRBV7-2|NA|TRBJ2-2
CASRIRRLAGVSNTGELFF
TGTGCCAGCAGAATCCGTCGCCTAGCGGGAGTCTCGAACACCGGGGAGCTGTTTTTT
>TRBD1|TRBV4-1|NA|TRBJ2-7
CASSLDGQGGTYEQYF
TGCGCCAGCAGCCTTGACGGACAGGGAGGTACCTACGAGCAGTACTTC
>NA|TRBV28|NA|TRBJ2-7
CASSLSAQGQYF
TGTGCCAGCAGTTTATCGGCCCAAGGGCAGTACTTC
>TRBD2|TRBV2|NA|TRBJ2-1
CAGGTSGYNEQFF
TGTGCCGGAGGGACTAGCGGCTACAATGAGCAGTTCTTC
>TRBD1|TRBV14|NA|TRBJ2-7
CASSQALPGGNEQYF
TGTGCCAGCAGCCAAGCTCTACCAGGGGGCAACGAGCAGTACTTC
>NA|TRBV27|NA|TRBJ2-1
CASSFLQNDNEQFF
TGTGCCAGCAGTTTTTTACAGAATGACAATGAGCAGTTCTTC
>TRBD2|TRBV5-1|once|TRBJ2-7
CASSLVSGRAEDEQYF
TGCGCCAGCAGCTTGGTTAGCGGGAGGGCCGAGGACGAGCAGTACTTC
>TRBD2|TRBV5-1|NA|TRBJ2-7
CASSRGLAGVYEQYF
TGCGCCAGCAGCCGGGGACTAGCGGGAGTCTACGAGCAGTACTTC
>TRBD2|TRBV18|NA|TRBJ2-1
CASSLPGTSNEQFF
TGTGCCAGCTCACTACCCGGGACTAGCAATGAGCAGTTCTTC
>NA|TRBV7-2|NA|TRBJ2-3
CASSLGSGYSTDTQYF
TGTGCCAGCAGCTTAGGGTCGGGCTACAGCACAGATACGCAGTATTTT
>NA|TRBV27|NA|TRBJ2-2
CASTRGANTGELFF
TGTGCCAGCACAAGAGGGGCGAACACCGGGGAGCTGTTTTTT
>NA|TRBV27|NA|TRBJ2-1
CASSLTPQATVVPGNEQFF
TGTGCCAGCAGTTTGACGCCTCAGGCGACTGTAGTTCCTGGGAATGAGCAGTTCTTC
>TRBD2|TRBV5-4|NA|TRBJ2-7
CASSFWTSGRHYEQYF
TGTGCCAGCAGCTTTTGGACTAGCGGGAGACACTACGAGCAGTACTTC
>NA|TRBV13|NA|TRBJ1-2
CASSLGGGYGYTF
TGTGCCAGCAGCTTAGGCGGGGGCTATGGCTACACCTTC
>TRBD1|TRBV5-6|NA|TRBJ1-2
CASSYWDRTSHYGYTF
TGTGCCAGCAGCTACTGGGACAGAACTAGCCACTATGGCTACACCTTC
>TRBD2|TRBV7-9|NA|TRBJ2-1
CASSVGLGEGFF
TGTGCCAGCAGCGTCGGGTTAGGGGAGGGGTTCTTC
>NA|TRBV7-8|NA|TRBJ2-1
CASSSLRQGGLGEQFF
TGTGCCAGCAGCTCACTCAGACAGGGAGGCCTAGGTGAGCAGTTCTTC
>NA|TRBV6-9|NA|TRBJ2-1
CASTYGQGTYNEQFF
TGTGCCAGCACCTACGGGCAGGGGACCTACAATGAGCAGTTCTTC
>NA|TRBV10-1|NA|TRBJ2-1
CASSARGNYNEQFF
TGCGCCAGCAGTGCGCGGGGAAACTACAATGAGCAGTTCTTC
>NA|TRBV5-8|NA|TRBJ2-1
CASSPDRRPGNEQFF
TGTGCCAGCAGCCCGGACAGAAGGCCTGGCAATGAGCAGTTCTTC
>NA|TRBV4-1|NA|TRBJ2-7
CASSQERIVHEQYF
TGCGCCAGCAGCCAAGAACGTATCGTCCACGAGCAGTACTTC
>NA|TRBV5-1|NA|TRBJ2-1
CASSFKERNEQFF
TGCGCCAGCAGCTTCAAAGAAAGGAATGAGCAGTTCTTC
>NA|TRBV21-1|NA|TRBJ1-5
CASCRRGGNQPQHF
TGTGCCAGCTGCCGACGGGGTGGCAATCAGCCCCAGCATTTT
>NA|TRBV14|NA|TRBJ2-5
CASSQKSEILYQETQYF
TGTGCCAGCAGCCAAAAGAGTGAGATCTTGTACCAAGAGACCCAGTACTTC
>TRBD1|TRBV5-5|NA|TRBJ1-1
CASSSGQGPLGAFF
TGTGCCAGCAGCTCGGGACAGGGGCCCTTGGGGGCTTTCTTT
>NA|TRBV5-1|once|TRBJ2-4
CASSLVGTASKNIQYF
TGCGCCAGCAGCTTGGTGGGGACCGCGTCCAAAAACATTCAGTACTTC
>NA|TRBV6-1|once|TRBJ2-7
CASSARTLRLNEQYF
TGTGCCAGCAGTGCCCGAACCCTCCGGCTCAACGAGCAGTACTTC
>TRBD2|TRBV14|NA|TRBJ2-1
CASSLWGTSGRLLYNEQFF
TGTGCCAGCAGCCTCTGGGGGACTAGCGGGAGGTTACTATACAATGAGCAGTTCTTC
>TRBD1|TRBV6-1|NA|TRBJ1-3
CASSKDRALGGNTIYF
TGTGCCAGCAGTAAAGACAGGGCCTTGGGCGGAAACACCATATATTTT
>TRBD1|TRBV10-3|NA|TRBJ1-4
CAISDIRRGRTNEKLFF
TGTGCCATCAGTGATATTAGGAGGGGGCGGACTAATGAAAAACTGTTTTTT
>TRBD1|TRBV5-6|NA|TRBJ1-2
CASRYDRGKNYGYTF
TGTGCCAGCAGATACGACAGGGGGAAGAACTATGGCTACACCTTC
>NA|TRBV19|once|TRBJ1-1
CATRTVSEAFF
TGTGCCACTCGGACAGTTTCTGAAGCTTTCTTT
>NA|TRBV5-1|NA|TRBJ1-2
CASSLGQGTYGYTF
TGCGCCAGCAGCTTAGGGCAGGGTACCTATGGCTACACCTTC
>TRBD1|TRBV15|NA|TRBJ2-7
CATRRAADRSYEQYF
TGTGCCACCAGGCGGGCCGCGGACAGGTCCTACGAGCAGTACTTC
>NA|TRBV18|NA|TRBJ2-7
CASSPSGPELNEQYF
TGTGCCAGCTCACCAAGCGGACCGGAATTGAACGAGCAGTACTTC
>NA|TRBV5-5|NA|TRBJ1-2
CASGTSGARYGYTF
TGTGCCAGCGGAACCTCGGGGGCGCGCTATGGCTACACCTTC
>TRBD2|TRBV7-6|once|TRBJ2-1
CASSLLVNSGRFLNEQFF
TGTGCCAGCAGCTTATTGGTAAATAGCGGGAGGTTTTTGAATGAGCAGTTCTTC
>NA|TRBV27|once|TRBJ2-6
CASTRRGAVSGANVLTF
TGTGCCAGCACCCGACGGGGGGCGGTCTCTGGGGCCAACGTCCTGACTTTC
>NA|TRBV11-3|few|TRBJ2-6
CASSLEVSGANVLTF
TGTGCCAGCAGCTTGGAGGTGTCTGGGGCCAACGTCCTGACTTTC
>TRBD1|TRBV28|NA|TRBJ1-5
CASRTFPDRVYQPQHF
TGTGCCAGCAGAACTTTCCCGGACAGGGTGTATCAGCCCCAGCATTTT
>NA|TRBV14|NA|TRBJ1-2
CASSPKPGPGNGYTF
TGTGCCAGCAGCCCAAAACCGGGGCCCGGAAATGGCTACACCTTC
>NA|TRBV18|NA|TRBJ2-2
CASSPPGGRGTGELFF
TGTGCCAGCTCACCACCAGGGGGGAGAGGCACCGGGGAGCTGTTTTTT
>NA|TRBV6-1|NA|TRBJ2-7
CASSEAASEQYF
TGTGCCAGCAGTGAAGCAGCCAGCGAGCAGTACTTC
>NA|TRBV5-4|NA|TRBJ2-3
CASSLASGRSDTQYF
TGTGCCAGCAGCTTGGCGTCGGGACGGTCAGATACGCAGTATTTT